Presented here are 17 T cell receptor beta chains from one specimen sequenced in a study of blood T cell repertoires in COVID-19. The protocol was immunoSEQ multiplex PCR, while the TCRdb copy is restricted to in-frame clones and leaves out a portion. Among 350,000 to 450,000 clones, 86% were seen once, and the ten largest hold about 7%. Sample: peripheral blood. All receptors derive from a woman in her sixties or seventies with COVID-19, enrolled during active disease.

The chain is built from TRBV5-6 and TRBJ1-1; the match to TRBD1 covers 9 bases. The CDR3 covers 15 residues. V dropped 6 bases and J dropped 1; count of bases not matched to a gene: 7. Per the germline V gene, CDR1 is SGHDT and CDR2 is YYEEEE. Written as DNA, the CDR3 is TGTGCCAGCACCGGACAGGGGCAACCGAACACTGAAGCTTTCTTT. Its protein product is CASTGQGQPNTEAFF.

This rearrangement joins TRBV19 to TRBJ1-5; TRBD1 matches 7 bases. The ends lost 5 bases at V and 4 bases at J; junction bases unmatched: 5. This CDR3 spans 14 amino acids. The V gene's germline CDR1 is LNHDA and CDR2 SQIVND (reference sequence). The CDR3 region has the DNA TGTGCCAGTAGTGTGTGGGACAGAAATCAGCCCCAGCATTTT. It specifies CASSVWDRNQPQHF.

This clone was picked up many times. The genes are TRBV28 and TRBJ1-1; maybe TRBD1 (5 bases). The germline gives CDR1 MDHEN, CDR2 SYDVKM. This CDR3 spans 13 amino acids. Trimming removed 8 bases from V and 5 bases from J, with 15 bases in between. CDR3 DNA sequence: TGTGCCAGCCTCGTGGGGGGGGGAACTGAAGCTTTCTTT. Protein product: CASLVGGGTEAFF.

The sample holds one count of this clone. V is TRBV19 and J is TRBJ1-4, with a tentative D call TRBD1 (5 bases). CDR1 is LNHDA, CDR2 SQIVND, per germline (reference sequence). Trimming took off 10 bases at V and 8 bases at J, with 14 bases between the two ends. The CDR3 has 12 residues. CDR3 sequence: CATRRRGEKLFF. CDR3 DNA sequence: TGTGCCACTAGAAGAAGGGGCGAAAAACTGTTTTTT.

There are a few counts of this clone. The chain recombines TRBV18 with TRBJ1-1, with D uncertain. CDR3 size: 14 residues. Germline V lookup: CDR1 KGHSH, CDR2 LQKENI. Trimming took 2 bases from V and 1 from J, leaving 8 bases between them. The CDR3 reads CASSPRRANTEAFF. The DNA for the CDR3 is TGTGCCAGCTCACCAAGGAGAGCGAACACTGAAGCTTTCTTT.

The V gene is TRBV5-1, the J gene TRBJ2-5; unclear D gene. CDR3 length: 14 amino acids. Trimming stripped 2 bases from V and 2 bases from J, with 10 bases between. Germline-derived CDR1 and CDR2 are SGHRS and YFSETQ. Here the CDR3 reads CASSFIGSQETQYF. The CDR3 DNA sequence: TGCGCCAGCAGCTTCATTGGCAGTCAAGAGACCCAGTACTTC.

The chain employs TRBV6-4 and TRBJ1-2; D perhaps matches TRBD1 (6 bases). The CDR3 is made up of 15 amino acids. The germline V gene has CDR1 MRHNA and CDR2 SNTAGT. The V gene lost 5 bases and the J gene lost 2 bases, with 15 bases spanning the gap. CDR3 in DNA: TGTGCCAGCAGTCTTGAGGCAGGGGAGAACTATGGCTACACCTTC. Protein: CASSLEAGENYGYTF.

The chain links TRBV18 to TRBJ2-1; tentative D call: TRBD1 (5 bases). This CDR3 spans 13 amino acids. The germline V gene has CDR1 KGHSH and CDR2 LQKENI. The germline V and J ends were trimmed by 3 bases and 4 bases, with 7 bases remaining between them. CDR3 sequence (DNA): TGTGCCAGCTCACCTCAGGGTTACAATGAGCAGTTCTTC. Amino acids: CASSPQGYNEQFF.

Worth noting for this clone: Other DNA sequences in the same sample also yield this CDR3. CDR3 amino acids: CASSPRGGVNTEAFF. DNA for the CDR3: TGTGCCAGCAGCCCGAGGGGGGGAGTGAACACTGAAGCTTTCTTT. This rearrangement joins TRBV3-1 (or the pseudogene TRBV3-2) to TRBJ1-1, with D tentatively TRBD1 (6 bases). The germline V gene encodes CDR1 LGHDT and CDR2 YNNKEL (reference sequence). The CDR3 extends over 15 amino acids. The ends were cut back, 4 bases at V and 0 bases at J, with 12 bases in the middle.

The rearrangement joins TRBV20-1 to TRBJ1-1, with no clear D. CDR1 is DFQATT and CDR2 is SNEGSKA in the germline V gene (reference sequence). The CDR3 runs 11 residues. The germline V and J ends were trimmed by 2 bases and 5 bases, with 6 bases remaining between them. CDR3 sequence: CSARSGTEAFF. Here the CDR3 DNA reads TGCAGTGCTAGATCCGGGACTGAAGCTTTCTTT.

The J gene is TRBJ1-4, the V gene TRBV10-3; possible D gene TRBD1, 6 bases. The CDR3 is made up of 13 amino acids. The V end lost 11 bases, the J end lost 5 bases, and 15 bases lay between the germline ends. Germline loops: CDR1 ENHRY, CDR2 SYGVKD. As DNA, the CDR3 is TGTGCCGCCCGCGACAGGAGGAATGAAAAACTGTTTTTT. As protein: CAARDRRNEKLFF.

This chain connects TRBV6-4 to TRBJ2-7, with D unresolved. The V gene lost 0 bases and the J gene lost 6 bases, with 21 bases spanning the gap. Germline V gene data show CDR1 as MRHNA and CDR2 as SNTAGT. There are 17 residues in the CDR3. The CDR3 bases are TGTGCCAGCAGTGACTCGCGACTGGCTAATTCTTTTTTCGAGCAGTACTTC. It is translated as CASSDSRLANSFFEQYF.

The genes are TRBV4-1 and TRBJ1-1; D is ambiguous. The CDR3 totals 12 residues. Trimming took 0 bases from V and 13 from J, leaving 12 bases between them. Germline values: CDR1 MGHRA, CDR2 YSYEKL. As DNA, the CDR3 is TGCGCCAGCAGCCAAGACGGGCTTCGGGGTTTCTTT. It is translated as CASSQDGLRGFF.

This chain joins TRBV4-3 and TRBJ2-1, with D perhaps matching TRBD1 (5 bases). The CDR3 totals 15 residues. Germline values: CDR1 LGHNA, CDR2 YSLEER. V lost 4 bases and J lost 9, with 19 bases in between. The CDR3 sequence is CASSPEVGPTSEQFF. The CDR3 bases are TGCGCCAGCAGCCCCGAAGTGGGGCCCACTTCTGAGCAGTTCTTC.

V gene TRBV2 combines with J gene TRBJ2-2; 9 bases are a match to TRBD1. Germline loops: CDR1 SNHLY, CDR2 FYNNEI. The CDR3 runs to 12 residues. Germline trimming cut 9 bases from V and 5 bases from J; bases unmatched to any gene: 1. The CDR3 DNA sequence: TGTGCCAGACAGGGGGCGACCGGGGAGCTGTTTTTT. Its protein is CARQGATGELFF.

The sample holds one count of this clone. The chain carries TRBV4-3 and TRBJ2-5; possibly TRBD2 for D (6 bases). CDR1 LGHNA and CDR2 YSLEER come from the germline V gene. Trimming took 1 base from V and 3 from J, leaving 15 bases between them. CDR3 length: 16 residues. CDR3 amino acids: CASSQGLRTNKETQYF. CDR3 sequence (DNA): TGCGCCAGCAGCCAAGGCCTCCGGACTAATAAAGAGACCCAGTACTTC.

The rearrangement uses TRBV6-6 and TRBJ2-7; D may be TRBD1 (7 bases). The CDR3 totals 14 residues. Germline lookup yields CDR1 MNHNY and CDR2 SVGAGI (reference sequence). Deletions cut 4 bases from V and 4 bases from J, with 14 bases between. The CDR3 here is CASSSQGGGYEQYF. CDR3 coding DNA: TGTGCCAGCAGTTCCCAGGGGGGTGGGTACGAGCAGTACTTC.